The rows below give T cell receptor beta chains drawn from one sample of a study of CD8 T cells in ankylosing spondylitis. TCRdb independently ran MiXCR on the 5' RACE reads; one entry per CDR3 protein. The table has around 540,000 distinct CDR3 sequences, approximately 12% seen once. The specimen sequenced was blood, either unsorted or a sorted T cell fraction (not recorded which). The receptors come from a male donor with ankylosing spondylitis. Each CDR3 is given with its conserved first and last residue. Each record gives: D gene, clone size, J gene, V gene, CDR3 protein, CDR3 DNA. D genes are given only for firm matches. Clone size is not always given. Where it is, it says once, few, many or a class for expanded clones.

. | many | TRBJ2-7 | TRBV11-2 | CASSVALGAGEQYF | TGTGCCAGCAGCGTCGCTTTAGGGGCAGGAGAGCAGTACTTC
. | . | TRBJ2-5 | TRBV12-3/TRBV12-4 | CASSFQDSETQYF | TGTGCCAGCAGTTTTCAGGACTCAGAGACCCAGTACTTC
TRBD2 | many | TRBJ2-1 | TRBV5-1 | CASSVGTRGNEQFF | TGCGCCAGCAGCGTCGGGACTAGGGGGAATGAGCAGTTCTTC
. | . | TRBJ1-1 | TRBV11-2 | CASSFSWGGEAFF | TGTGCCAGCAGCTTCTCCTGGGGAGGAGAAGCTTTCTTT
TRBD1 | many | TRBJ2-7 | TRBV28 | CASSLSGTGGSYEQYF | TGTGCCAGCAGTCTGTCCGGGACAGGGGGTTCCTACGAGCAGTACTTC
TRBD2 | many | TRBJ2-1 | TRBV5-5 | CASSLIAGNLNEQFF | TGTGCCAGCAGCTTGATAGCGGGAAATCTCAATGAGCAGTTCTTC
. | few | TRBJ1-4 | TRBV11-2 | CASSLYPGSRATNEKLFF | TGTGCCAGCAGCCTCTACCCCGGGTCGAGAGCAACTAATGAAAAACTGTTTTTT
. | few | TRBJ2-1 | TRBV24-1 | CATSDRGTYGEQFF | TGTGCCACCAGTGACCGCGGGACGTACGGTGAGCAGTTCTTC
TRBD2 | few | TRBJ2-1 | TRBV20-1 | CSATWTSGSSYNEQFF | TGCAGTGCTACCTGGACTAGCGGGAGCTCCTACAATGAGCAGTTCTTC
TRBD2 | . | TRBJ2-3 | TRBV20-1 | CSGLAGGDLDTQYF | TGCAGTGGGTTAGCGGGAGGTGATTTAGATACGCAGTATTTT